The text below deals with one T cell receptor (beta chain). The antigen it recognizes is unknown. Base quality data are lacking; no much larger clone is found one base away. Library preparation employed 5' RACE. Sequenced on an Illumina HiSeq 2000. A universal primer binding site was added through template switching, and the final cDNA carried a unique molecular identifier so that TCR cDNA molecules could be counted accurately. Specific primers in the conserved constant-segment region were used to synthesize first-strand cDNA for the TCR alpha and beta chains. To control for contamination, each cDNA library was double barcoded with a SMART-Mk sample barcode plus Illumina barcodes. TruSeq adapter sequences along with Illumina sample barcodes were introduced in two successive PCR steps. Sequencing of the TCR alpha and beta cDNA libraries was done on the Illumina HiSeq platform using custom primers. The authors' analysis ran thus. Raw reads were processed with MiGEC to extract unique molecular identifiers, and MiXCR was used to determine CDR3 positions. For each individual, recombination models were inferred using an EM algorithm with the repgenHMM and IGoR tools. The tcR package in R was used for shared clonotype analysis, with sharing normalized by the product of cloneset sizes. Out-of-frame nonproductive sequences were analyzed to study raw recombination free of thymic and clonal selection effects. TCRdb's own reprocessing of the public reads used fastp at Q25 and MiXCR and kept productive beta chains. Each entry merges the rows of one CDR3 protein and shows their most common DNA and genes. V and J calls and clone size were set by TCRdb, not the authors. The sample table holds roughly 630,000 distinct CDR3 sequences, of which roughly 6.6% were seen once. Of the sample, around 1.6% is held by the ten largest clones.

Every donor in the study was a healthy Caucasian. The twin cohort comprised three pairs of female monozygotic twins, all aged roughly 18 to 30 years. Peripheral blood mononuclear cells were used as the source from which RNA for TCR libraries was isolated. This record comes from a study of identical twins (dated by TCRdb to between 2015 and 2016). Regarding the study in general: To test whether fetal clonotypes persist, this study deep-sequenced TCR alpha and beta repertoires from monozygotic twins, from unrelated adults of various ages, and from cord blood. To rule out contamination, replicate twin experiments were performed at different times with different library preparation protocols. The full study reports these points: Because the same donors could not be followed over many years, conclusions were based on cross-sectional statistical analysis. Abundant cord blood beta clonotypes had fewer insertions, young adult naive repertoires showed a similar but weaker trend, and memory repertoires showed no such trend. Recombination models systematically underestimated out-of-frame TCR alpha sharing in monozygotic twins but agreed with sharing between unrelated individuals. Out-of-frame TCR alpha sequences shared between twins showed an excess of low generation-probability sequences compared with coincidental sharing between unrelated individuals. Excess twin sharing in beta out-of-frame sequences was weaker because fewer shared sequences lowered the signal-to-noise ratio. Zero-insertion analyses could be partly confounded by invariant T cells such as MAIT and iNKT, although diverse VJ usage argued against such confounding for most clonotypes.

The CDR3 measures 16 amino acids from cysteine to phenylalanine. Only the CDR3 region is kept as DNA, spanning 48 bases read in frame from base 1. Between the V and J ends, shortened by 0 bases and 2 bases respectively, the junction contains 14 bases. CDR1 and CDR2 (MNHEY, SVGAGI) derive from the germline V gene. The data also belong to a second study, concerning yellow fever vaccine responses in identical twins. Reported in the second study: The authors reported that the T cell response to vaccination in identical twins appeared partly convergent and partly personalized. The study precisely tracked vaccine-responding T cell clones in identical twins.

The sequence links TRBV6-5 to TRBJ2-7; the D gene lacks a confident call. Input material: PBMCs. The sequence derives from a woman between 18 and 30 years old in good health. The nucleotide sequence reads TGTGCCAGCAGTTACTCGCCGGTCTATCGGACCTACGAGCAGTACTTC. Protein translation: CASSYSPVYRTYEQYF.